These 12 T cell receptor beta chains share one sample of origin, sequenced in a study of blood T cell repertoires in COVID-19. The table came from immunoSEQ multiplex PCR; TCRdb's copy has only in-frame clones and leaves some out. The sample records under 250,000 clones, around 83% being singletons. Sequenced: peripheral blood. These receptor sequences come from a human donor in a cohort sampled during active COVID-19.

In DNA form, the CDR3 reads TGTGCCAGCAGCAGGACAGGGGGCTGGACTAATGAAAAACTGTTTTTT. It specifies CASSRTGGWTNEKLFF. The chain links TRBV14 to TRBJ1-4; 11 bases match TRBD1. Per the germline V gene, CDR1 is SGHDN and CDR2 is FVKESK. V dropped 5 bases and J dropped 2; count of bases not matched to a gene: 4. CDR3 length: 16 amino acids.

The V and J genes are TRBV11-2 and TRBJ2-5; 9 bases are a match to TRBD1. Germline CDR1 and CDR2: SGHAT and FQNNGV. The ends lost 5 bases at V and 5 bases at J; junction bases unmatched: 6. The CDR3 has 14 residues. CDR3 amino acids: CASSRQGVWETQYF. CDR3 nucleotides: TGTGCCAGCAGCCGACAGGGGGTTTGGGAGACCCAGTACTTC.

The V and J genes are TRBV12-3 or TRBV12-4 and TRBJ1-3; TRBD1 might be the D (6 bases). The ends were cut back, 9 bases at V and 0 bases at J, with 9 bases in the middle. This CDR3 spans 13 amino acids. The DNA for the CDR3 is TGTGCCAGTAGGGGGAGCTCTGGAAACACCATATATTTT. Its protein is CASRGSSGNTIYF.

The V call is TRBV28, the J call TRBJ1-6; possible D gene TRBD1, 5 bases. The germline V and J ends were trimmed by 3 bases and 2 bases, with 11 bases remaining between them. Germline V CDR1 and CDR2: MDHEN, SYDVKM. This CDR3 spans 16 amino acids. The CDR3 sequence is CASSLGPGAYNSPLHF. DNA of the CDR3: TGTGCCAGCAGTTTGGGGCCGGGGGCCTATAATTCACCCCTCCACTTT.

The chain combines TRBV28 with TRBJ1-1; D is undetermined. Trimming removed 3 bases from V and 4 bases from J, with 15 bases in between. This CDR3 is built from 15 residues. Germline lookup yields CDR1 MDHEN and CDR2 SYDVKM. CDR3 DNA: TGTGCCAGCAGTTTTTGGAGTTTAGTGGCCACTGAAGCTTTCTTT. Its translation: CASSFWSLVATEAFF. Complete variable domain (other parts from reference TRBV28 and TRBJ1-1): DVKVTQSSRYLVKRTGEKVFLECVQDMDHENMFWYRQDPGLGLRLIYFSYDVKMKEKGDIPEGYSVSREKKERFSLILESASTNQTSMYLCASSFWSLVATEAFFGQGTRLTVV.

This clone has a single count. The chain uses TRBV11-2 and TRBJ2-6; 10 bases align to TRBD1. The germline gives CDR1 SGHAT, CDR2 FQNNGV. With V trimmed by 5 bases and J by 2 bases, 9 bases remained unmatched. There are 18 residues in the CDR3. CDR3 DNA: TGTGCCAGCAGCGCGCGGACAGGGGGTAGTACTGGGGCCAACGTCCTGACTTTC. It yields the protein CASSARTGGSTGANVLTF. The variable domain in full, completed from reference TRBV11-2 and TRBJ2-6, reads EAGVAQSPRYKIIEKRQSVAFWCNPISGHATLYWYQQILGQGPKLLIQFQNNGVVDDSQLPKDRFSAERLKGVDSTLKIQPAKLEDSAVYLCASSARTGGSTGANVLTFGAGSRLTVL.

The rearrangement joins TRBV11-2 to TRBJ2-7; D possibly corresponds to TRBD1 (6 bases). The CDR3 runs to 14 residues. V was cut by 6 bases and J by 4 bases, with 16 bases left in between. Per germline, CDR1 SGHAT and CDR2 FQNNGV. This chain's CDR3 is CASRGTGQIYEQYF. In DNA, the CDR3 is TGTGCCAGCAGGGGTACCGGACAGATTTACGAGCAGTACTTC.

The chain has TRBV13 and TRBJ1-1; maybe TRBD1 (5 bases). V was cut by 5 bases and J by 10 bases, with 14 bases left in between. This CDR3 is 12 amino acids long. Germline loops: CDR1 PRHDT, CDR2 FYEKMQ (reference sequence). The CDR3 protein is CASSPTGLGAFF. DNA for the CDR3: TGTGCCAGCAGCCCCACAGGTCTGGGAGCTTTCTTT.

The chain recombines TRBV5-1 with TRBJ1-1, with D tentatively TRBD1 (5 bases). The CDR3 has 13 residues. Trimming cost V 3 bases and J 5 bases, with 11 bases left between them. The V gene's germline CDR1 is SGHRS and CDR2 YFSETQ. Here the CDR3 DNA reads TGCGCCAGCAGCTCGGGGGGTTGGACTGAAGCTTTCTTT. The encoded protein is CASSSGGWTEAFF.

This CDR3 reads CAISLSGNTIYF. DNA of the CDR3: TGTGCCATCAGCCTCTCTGGAAACACCATATATTTT. V usage is TRBV10-3 and J usage is TRBJ1-3; D remains ambiguous. The CDR3 runs to 12 residues. The V gene's germline CDR1 is ENHRY and CDR2 SYGVKD. Trimming removed 6 bases at V and 0 bases at J, with 3 bases between.

This clone was recorded only once. The chain is built from TRBV5-1 and TRBJ2-2; TRBD2 aligns across 7 bases. The CDR3 extends over 14 amino acids. V shed 9 bases, J shed 6 bases, and the junction held 11 bases outside the gene matches. Per germline, CDR1 SGHRS and CDR2 YFSETQ. The CDR3 here is CATGGGRGAGELFF. The CDR3 DNA reads as TGCGCCACAGGAGGCGGGAGAGGGGCCGGGGAGCTGTTTTTT.

The V gene is TRBV28, the J gene TRBJ1-2; 8 nucleotides agree with TRBD1. Trimming cost V 7 bases and J 0 bases; bases outside gene matches: 4. CDR1 is MDHEN, CDR2 SYDVKM, per germline. This CDR3 has 14 residues. The CDR3, as DNA: TGTGCCAGCAAAACAGGGGGTTCTAACTATGGCTACACCTTC. Amino acids: CASKTGGSNYGYTF.